A single sample gave rise to the 14 T cell receptor beta chains below, sequenced in a study of blood T cell repertoires in COVID-19. TCRdb's table, derived via immunoSEQ multiplex PCR, lists solely in-frame clones and lacks some. Here the sample spans under 130,000 clones, approximately 69% being singletons. The sequenced sample was peripheral blood. The receptors here all came from a man older than 75 with acute or convalescent COVID-19.

The chain uses TRBV5-1 and TRBJ2-1, with 8 positions matching TRBD2. CDR3 length: 14 residues. With V trimmed by 5 bases and J by 0 bases, 1 base remained unmatched. Germline CDR1 is SGHRS and CDR2 is YFSETQ. The CDR3 protein is CASRAGGSYNEQFF. CDR3 coding DNA: TGCGCCAGCAGGGCGGGAGGCTCCTACAATGAGCAGTTCTTC. The full variable domain, completed using reference TRBV5-1 and TRBJ2-1, is KAGVTQTPRYLIKTRGQQVTLSCSPISGHRSVSWYQQTPGQGLQFLFEYFSETQRNKGNFPGRFSGRQFSNSRSEMNVSTLELGDSALYLCASRAGGSYNEQFFGPGTRLTVL.

This sequence joins TRBV2 and TRBJ1-1, with TRBD1 matching 9 bases. The germline CDR1 and CDR2 sequences are SNHLY and FYNNEI. The CDR3 contains 13 residues. The junction had 0 bases not matched to a gene; V was cut back by 4 bases and J by 3 bases. The chain's CDR3 is CASSGDRDTEAFF. The CDR3, as DNA: TGTGCCAGCAGTGGGGACAGGGACACTGAAGCTTTCTTT. Variable domain in full (rest from reference TRBV2 and TRBJ1-1): EPEVTQTPSHQVTQMGQEVILRCVPISNHLYFYWYRQILGQKVEFLVSFYNNEISEKSEIFDDQFSVERPDGSNFTLKIRSTKLEDSAMYFCASSGDRDTEAFFGQGTRLTVV.

The CDR3 DNA is TGCGCCAGCAGCCCCGGACTGACAAATTCACCCCTCCACTTT. As protein: CASSPGLTNSPLHF. The genes are TRBV4-3 and TRBJ1-6; D is unresolved. Trimming took 4 bases from V and 7 from J, leaving 11 bases between them. Germline loops: CDR1 LGHNA, CDR2 YSLEER. The CDR3 totals 14 residues.

V gene TRBV7-9 combines with J gene TRBJ1-4; 10 bases fit TRBD1. This CDR3 has 15 amino acids. Looked up from germline, CDR1 is SEHNR and CDR2 is FQNEAQ (reference sequence). Trimming at V came to 4 bases and at J to 11 bases, leaving 10 bases not matched to a gene. The CDR3 here is CASSSVRQGADKLFF. The CDR3 DNA reads as TGTGCCAGCAGCTCCGTGAGACAGGGGGCGGATAAACTGTTTTTT.

The gene calls are TRBV18 and TRBJ1-2; D perhaps matches TRBD1 (5 bases). V lost 6 bases and J lost 3, with 11 bases in between. The CDR3 extends over 13 amino acids. Looked up from germline, CDR1 is KGHSH and CDR2 is LQKENI. DNA for the CDR3: TGTGCCAGCTCGCAGGGACTAGACTATGGCTACACCTTC. The encoded protein is CASSQGLDYGYTF.

V is TRBV5-5 and J is TRBJ1-5, with unresolved D. CDR3 size: 14 residues. V was pared by 1 base and J by 6 bases, with 11 bases between. CDR1 SGHKS and CDR2 YYEKEE come from the germline V gene (reference sequence). The DNA for the CDR3 is TGTGCCAGCAGCTTGTGGCCAGAGGGTCAGCCCCAGCATTTT. Its translation: CASSLWPEGQPQHF.

This chain connects TRBV4-3 to TRBJ2-3; 11 bases fit TRBD2. CDR3 length: 17 amino acids. The germline gives CDR1 LGHNA, CDR2 YSLEER. The V gene end was trimmed by 0 bases and the J gene end by 5 bases; junction bases not matched to a gene: 7. CDR3 in DNA: TGCGCCAGCAGCCAAGAATCACTAGCGGGAGCAGGAGATACGCAGTATTTT. Its translation: CASSQESLAGAGDTQYF.

The chain has TRBV19 and TRBJ1-5; the D is unclear. V was trimmed by 7 bases and J by 4 bases, leaving 11 bases between them. The CDR3 sequence is 13 residues long. The germline V gene encodes CDR1 LNHDA and CDR2 SQIVND (reference sequence). This chain's CDR3 is CASTNFRNQPQHF. Here the CDR3 DNA reads TGTGCCAGTACAAATTTCAGGAATCAGCCCCAGCATTTT.

This clone came up once. CDR3 DNA: TGTGCCAGCTCACCTGGCCGGACTAGCGGGGTCTCCTCCTACAATGAGCAGTTCTTC. It yields the protein CASSPGRTSGVSSYNEQFF. The V call is TRBV18, the J call TRBJ2-1, with 12 bases that match TRBD2. V was pared by 3 bases and J by 0 bases, with 9 bases of the junction left unmatched. There are 19 residues in the CDR3. Germline CDR1 is KGHSH and CDR2 is LQKENI. Full variable domain (outside the CDR3, taken from reference TRBV18 and TRBJ2-1): NAGVMQNPRHLVRRRGQEARLRCSPMKGHSHVYWYRQLPEEGLKFMVYLQKENIIDESGMPKERFSAEFPKEGPSILRIQQVVRGDSAAYFCASSPGRTSGVSSYNEQFFGPGTRLTVL.

V and J are TRBV28 and TRBJ1-4; the D is unclear. CDR3 length: 11 residues. Germline V lookup: CDR1 MDHEN, CDR2 SYDVKM. Trimming removed 11 bases at V and 8 bases at J, with 12 bases between. The chain's CDR3 is CASTDREKLFF. CDR3 coding DNA: TGTGCCTCTACTGATAGAGAAAAACTGTTTTTT.

This sequence joins TRBV6-5 and TRBJ1-3; 10 bases fit TRBD1. From germline, CDR1 is MNHEY and CDR2 SVGAGI. This CDR3 region has 16 residues. V lost 2 bases to trimming and J lost 6 bases; unmatched junction nucleotides: 7. The chain's CDR3 is CASSYLPGTGENTIYF. CDR3 in DNA: TGTGCCAGCAGTTACCTCCCCGGGACAGGGGAAAACACCATATATTTT.

Only a few counts were recorded for this clone. The CDR3 region has the DNA TGTGCCACCAGCAGAGAAAGCCGCCCCACCCAGTACTTC. Translating it yields CATSRESRPTQYF. J is TRBJ2-5 and V is TRBV15; D is unresolved. The germline gives CDR1 LNHNV, CDR2 YYDKDF (reference sequence). The CDR3 is made up of 13 amino acids. Trimming pared 0 bases from V and 8 bases from J, leaving 10 bases between.

The chain couples TRBV5-4 to TRBJ1-3; 7 bases match TRBD1. This CDR3 has 13 residues. After removal of 3 bases from V and 7 bases from J, the junction contained 4 bases not matched to a gene. The germline gives CDR1 SGHNT, CDR2 YYREEE (reference sequence). For the CDR3, the DNA is TGTGCCAGCAGCTCGACAGGGTTGAACACCATATATTTT. It specifies CASSSTGLNTIYF.

V gene TRBV15 combines with J gene TRBJ2-7; the D gene is possibly TRBD1 (6 bases). Germline CDR1 is LNHNV and CDR2 is YYDKDF (reference sequence). The CDR3 length is 13 residues. Trimming took 8 bases from V and 5 from J, leaving 16 bases between them. DNA of the CDR3: TGTGCCACCGAAGGACAGTGGGGGAACGAGCAGTACTTC. As protein: CATEGQWGNEQYF.